The subject of this entry is one T cell receptor beta chain. Its target is unknown. Second-dose recipients at about 4 or about 12 weeks were treated as one pooled group. The record originates from a study of T cell responses to AZD1222 COVID-19 vaccine. Only in-frame clones appear in the TCRdb table, and some are missing; sequencing was by immunoSEQ multiplex PCR. The sample has 150,000 to 250,000 clones, approximately 89% seen once; the top ten hold nearly 3.5%. The germline V and J ends were trimmed by 6 bases and 0 bases, with 15 bases remaining between them. The V gene's germline CDR1 is MDHEN and CDR2 SYDVKM. The CDR3 has 15 amino acids. Study-level results: The repertoires were collected only after the peak T cell response. Only a handful of people who got AZD1222 tested seropositive at baseline.

The rearrangement uses TRBV28 and TRBJ2-7, with D possibly being TRBD1 (7 bases). Material: peripheral blood, obtained 28 days after the second AZD1222 dose. The sequence came from an adult who received the AZD1222 COVID-19 vaccine. The CDR3 loop reads CASRRGQTSSYEQYF. The CDR3 nucleotides are TGTGCCAGCAGGAGGGGGCAGACTAGCTCCTACGAGCAGTACTTC.